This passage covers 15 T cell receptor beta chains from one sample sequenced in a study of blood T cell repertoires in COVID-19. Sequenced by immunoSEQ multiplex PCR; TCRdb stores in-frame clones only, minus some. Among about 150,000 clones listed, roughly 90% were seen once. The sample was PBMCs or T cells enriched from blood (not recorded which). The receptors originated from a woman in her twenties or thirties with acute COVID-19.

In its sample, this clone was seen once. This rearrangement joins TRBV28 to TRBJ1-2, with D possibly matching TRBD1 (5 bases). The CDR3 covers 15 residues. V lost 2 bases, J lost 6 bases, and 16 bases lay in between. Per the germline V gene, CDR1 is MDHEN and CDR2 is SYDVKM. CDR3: CASSLIQGGYDGYTF. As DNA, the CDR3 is TGTGCCAGCAGTTTAATCCAGGGAGGCTATGATGGCTACACCTTC.

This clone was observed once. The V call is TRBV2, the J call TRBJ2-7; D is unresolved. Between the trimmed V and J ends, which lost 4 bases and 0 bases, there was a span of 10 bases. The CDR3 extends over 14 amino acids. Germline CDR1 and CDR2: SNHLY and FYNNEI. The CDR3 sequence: CASSGRVSSYEQYF. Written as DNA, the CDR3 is TGTGCCAGCAGTGGTCGCGTTAGCTCCTACGAGCAGTACTTC.

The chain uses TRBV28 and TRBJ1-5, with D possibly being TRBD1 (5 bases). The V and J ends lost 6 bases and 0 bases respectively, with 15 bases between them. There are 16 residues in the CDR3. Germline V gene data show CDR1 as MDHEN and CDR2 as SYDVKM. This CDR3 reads CASRIDSASSNQPQHF. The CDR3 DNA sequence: TGTGCCAGCAGGATAGACAGCGCGAGTAGCAATCAGCCCCAGCATTTT.

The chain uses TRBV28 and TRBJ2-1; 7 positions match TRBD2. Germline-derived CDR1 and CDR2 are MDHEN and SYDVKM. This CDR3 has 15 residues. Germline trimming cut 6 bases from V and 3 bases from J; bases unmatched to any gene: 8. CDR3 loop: CASRTSSQYYNEQFF. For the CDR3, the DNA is TGTGCCAGCAGGACTAGCTCACAGTACTACAATGAGCAGTTCTTC.

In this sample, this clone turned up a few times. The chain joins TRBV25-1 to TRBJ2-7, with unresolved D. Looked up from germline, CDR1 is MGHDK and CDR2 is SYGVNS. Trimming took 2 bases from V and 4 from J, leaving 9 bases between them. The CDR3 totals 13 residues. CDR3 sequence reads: CASSEMPSYEQYF. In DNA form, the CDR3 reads TGTGCCAGCAGTGAAATGCCGAGTTACGAGCAGTACTTC.

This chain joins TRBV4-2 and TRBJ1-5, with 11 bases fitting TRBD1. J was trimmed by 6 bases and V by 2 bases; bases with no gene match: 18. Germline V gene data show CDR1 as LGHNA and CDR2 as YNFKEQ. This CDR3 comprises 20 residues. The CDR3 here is CASSQSFPFVGQGASQPQHF. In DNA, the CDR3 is TGTGCCAGCAGCCAATCTTTTCCGTTCGTTGGACAGGGGGCATCTCAGCCCCAGCATTTT.

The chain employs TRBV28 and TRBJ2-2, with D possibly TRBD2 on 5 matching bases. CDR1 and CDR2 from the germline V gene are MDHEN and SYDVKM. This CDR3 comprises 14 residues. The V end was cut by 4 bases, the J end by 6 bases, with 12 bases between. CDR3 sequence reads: CASSWVGEAGELFF. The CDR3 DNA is TGTGCCAGCAGTTGGGTGGGAGAGGCCGGGGAGCTGTTTTTT.

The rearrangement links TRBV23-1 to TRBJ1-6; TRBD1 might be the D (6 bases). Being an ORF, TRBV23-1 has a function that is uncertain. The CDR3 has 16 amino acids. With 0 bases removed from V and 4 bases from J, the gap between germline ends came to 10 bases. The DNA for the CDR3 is TGCGCCAGCAGTCAATCTGACAGGAAGTATAATTCACCCCTCCACTTT. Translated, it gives CASSQSDRKYNSPLHF.

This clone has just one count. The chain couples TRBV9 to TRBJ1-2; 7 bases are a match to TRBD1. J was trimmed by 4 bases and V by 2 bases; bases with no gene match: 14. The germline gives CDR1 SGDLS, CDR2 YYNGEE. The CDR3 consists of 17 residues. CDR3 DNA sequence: TGTGCCAGCAGCGTGAGGGACAGAAGGACCCTGTCCTATGGCTACACCTTC. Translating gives CASSVRDRRTLSYGYTF.

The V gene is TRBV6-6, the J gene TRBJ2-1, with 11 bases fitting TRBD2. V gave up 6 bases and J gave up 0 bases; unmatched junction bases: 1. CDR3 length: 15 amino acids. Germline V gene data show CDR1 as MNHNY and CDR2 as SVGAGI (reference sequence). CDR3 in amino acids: CASRTSGSSYNEQFF. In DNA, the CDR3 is TGTGCCAGCAGAACTAGCGGGAGCTCCTACAATGAGCAGTTCTTC.

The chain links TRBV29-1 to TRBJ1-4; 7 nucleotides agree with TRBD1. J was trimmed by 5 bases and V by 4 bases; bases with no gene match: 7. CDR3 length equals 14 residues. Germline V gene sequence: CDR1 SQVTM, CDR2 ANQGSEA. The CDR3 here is CSVGVGTANEKLFF. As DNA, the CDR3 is TGCAGCGTTGGCGTCGGGACAGCAAATGAAAAACTGTTTTTT.

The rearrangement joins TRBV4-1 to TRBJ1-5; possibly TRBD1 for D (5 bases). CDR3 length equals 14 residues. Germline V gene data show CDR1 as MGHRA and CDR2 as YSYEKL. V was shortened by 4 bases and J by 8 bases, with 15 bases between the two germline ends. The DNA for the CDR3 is TGCGCCAGCAGCCCCGGGGGGGAGTTAGAGCCCCAGCATTTT. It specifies CASSPGGELEPQHF.

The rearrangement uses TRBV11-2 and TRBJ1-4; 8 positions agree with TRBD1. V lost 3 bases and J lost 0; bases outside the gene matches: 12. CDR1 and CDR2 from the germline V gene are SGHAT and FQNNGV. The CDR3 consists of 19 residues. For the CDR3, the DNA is TGTGCCAGCAGCTTCCTACTCGCAGGGGGCGCGGCAACTAATGAAAAACTGTTTTTT. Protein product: CASSFLLAGGAATNEKLFF.

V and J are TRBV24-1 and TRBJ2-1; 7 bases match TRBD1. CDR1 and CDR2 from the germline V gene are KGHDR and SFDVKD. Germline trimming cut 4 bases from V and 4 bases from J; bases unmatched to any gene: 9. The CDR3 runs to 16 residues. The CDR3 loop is CATSEGWGQSYNEQFF. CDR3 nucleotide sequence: TGTGCCACCAGTGAGGGGTGGGGACAGTCTTACAATGAGCAGTTCTTC.

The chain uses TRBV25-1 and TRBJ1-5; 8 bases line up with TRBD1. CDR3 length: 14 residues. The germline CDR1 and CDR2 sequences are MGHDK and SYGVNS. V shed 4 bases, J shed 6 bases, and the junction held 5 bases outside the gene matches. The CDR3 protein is CASSGSGGSQPQHF. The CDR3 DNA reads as TGTGCCAGCAGTGGTTCAGGGGGCTCTCAGCCCCAGCATTTT.